This T cell receptor beta chain was profiled in a study of CD8 T cells in ankylosing spondylitis. General study points: Ankylosing spondylitis blood seemed to carry a telltale TCR beta motif made of several highly homologous variants.

Generation of TCR beta libraries employed quantitative 5'-RACE incorporating molecular barcodes. TCRdb analysed the 5' RACE reads with MiXCR anew, one entry per CDR3 protein. The sample carries about 5,700 distinct CDR3 sequences, around 2.3% recorded once. At least ten counts were recorded for this clonotype. Its antigen remains unknown. Sequencing used blood, either unsorted or a sorted T cell fraction (not recorded which). The TCR comes from a male donor with ankylosing spondylitis or in good health (not recorded which).

CDR3 amino acids: CASSSADTYEQYF. As DNA, the CDR3 is TGTGCCAGCAGTTCCGCGGATACCTACGAGCAGTACTTC. V is TRBV9 and J is TRBJ2-7; D not resolved. CDR1 and CDR2 (germline): SGDLS, YYNGEE. This CDR3 region has 13 residues. V was trimmed by 5 bases and J by 2 bases, leaving 11 bases between them.